This TCR beta chain was found in a study of blood T cell repertoires in COVID-19. The overall study: Both acute and convalescent COVID-19 samples were obtained from the United States, Italy and Spain. The cDNA or gDNA used as material had been derived from T cells, B-cell-depleted T cells, or PBMCs.

Source study methods: Estimated nucleated cell counts came from reference gene primer amplification. Profiling relied on immunoSEQ multiplex PCR, and the TCRdb table lists in-frame clones only, not all of them. V, J and clone size were drawn from that table, and D and trimming were deduced from the DNA. The sample includes tens of thousands of clones, under 90% seen only once; the top ten take less than 20%. There are 17 residues in the CDR3. Germline V gives CDR1 SGDLS, CDR2 YYNGEE. V was pared by 0 bases and J by 5 bases, with 9 bases of the junction left unmatched. V gene TRBV9 combines with J gene TRBJ2-5; TRBD2 aligns across 11 bases. Material for sequencing was peripheral blood. The sequence came from a woman of 80 years or more with acute or convalescent COVID-19. The CDR3 region has the DNA TGTGCCAGCAGCGTAGGGCTAGCGGGGGGACGGGGCGAGACCCAGTACTTC. Protein: CASSVGLAGGRGETQYF.